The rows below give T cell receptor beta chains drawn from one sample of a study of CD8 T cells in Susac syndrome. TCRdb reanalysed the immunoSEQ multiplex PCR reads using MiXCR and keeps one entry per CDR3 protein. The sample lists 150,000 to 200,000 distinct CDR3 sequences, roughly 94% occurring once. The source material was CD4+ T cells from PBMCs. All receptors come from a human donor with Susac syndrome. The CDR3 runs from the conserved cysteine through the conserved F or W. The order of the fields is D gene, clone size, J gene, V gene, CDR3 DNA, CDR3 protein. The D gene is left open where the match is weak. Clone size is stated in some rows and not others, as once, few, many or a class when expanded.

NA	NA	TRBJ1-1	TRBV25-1	TGTGCCAGCAGCGATGGCACTGAAGCTTTCTTT	CASSDGTEAFF
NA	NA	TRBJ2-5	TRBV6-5	TGTGCCAGTAGCGGCAACCAAGAGACCCAGTACTTC	CASSGNQETQYF
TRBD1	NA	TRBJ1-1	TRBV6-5	TGTGCCAGCAGTTACGGGGACAGAAAGAACACTGAAGCTTTCTTT	CASSYGDRKNTEAFF
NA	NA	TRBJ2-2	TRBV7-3	TGTGCCAGCAGCTCCCGGCCTACCGGGGAGCTGTTTTTT	CASSSRPTGELFF
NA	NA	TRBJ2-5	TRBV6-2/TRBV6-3	TGTGCCAGCAGTTACTCGTCTAACGGCCAGCGAACCCAGTACTTC	CASSYSSNGQRTQYF
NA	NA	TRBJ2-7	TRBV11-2	TGTGCCAGCAGCTTAGATCTTCAACTCCCCGAGCAGTACTTC	CASSLDLQLPEQYF
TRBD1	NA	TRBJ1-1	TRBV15	TGTGCCACCAGCAGAGGGAGGAGGGGAGGGGGCCTGGGCACTGAAGCTTTCTTT	CATSRGRRGGGLGTEAFF
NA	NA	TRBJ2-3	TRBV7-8	TGTGCCAGCAGCCAAGGGGTCAGGACTAGCACAGATACGCAGTATTTT	CASSQGVRTSTDTQYF
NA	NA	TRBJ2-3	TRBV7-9	TGTGCCAGCAGCCAGCAGGGGTTAGGCGGAGATACGCAGTATTTT	CASSQQGLGGDTQYF
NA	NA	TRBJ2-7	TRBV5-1	TGCGCCAGCAGTTACGACTACGAGCAGTACTTC	CASSYDYEQYF
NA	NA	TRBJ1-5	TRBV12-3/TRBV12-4	TGTGCCAGCAGCTCAAGGGGGGGGACGGGGAGCAATCAGCCCCAGCATTTT	CASSSRGGTGSNQPQHF
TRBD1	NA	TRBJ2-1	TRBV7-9	TGTGCCAGCAGCCTTAATCGGACAGGGAGATACAATGAGCAGTTCTTC	CASSLNRTGRYNEQFF
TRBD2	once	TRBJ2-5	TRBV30	TGTGCCTGGAGTGCAGGACTAGCGGGGGGGCCAGAGACCCAGTACTTC	CAWSAGLAGGPETQYF
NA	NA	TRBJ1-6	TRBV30	TGTGCCTGGAGTGTAGAAAGGGGTTCACCCCTCCACTTT	CAWSVERGSPLHF
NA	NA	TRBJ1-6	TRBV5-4	TGTGCCAGCAGCGGTGGGGGTTCCTATAATTCACCCCTCCACTTT	CASSGGGSYNSPLHF
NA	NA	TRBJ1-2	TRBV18	TGTGCCAGCTCACCACCGGGCCAGGGCTATGGCTACACCTTC	CASSPPGQGYGYTF
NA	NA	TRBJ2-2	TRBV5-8	TGTGCCAGCAGCAACGGACGCCTCGTCGGGGAGCTGTTTTTT	CASSNGRLVGELFF
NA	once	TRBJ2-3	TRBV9	TGTGCCAGCAGTCGAACCTACACAGATACGCAGTATTTT	CASSRTYTDTQYF
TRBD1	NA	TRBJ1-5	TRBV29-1	TGCAGCGGGCTCACAGGGGGCGCGGGCAATCAGCCCCAGCATTTT	CSGLTGGAGNQPQHF
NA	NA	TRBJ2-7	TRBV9	TGTGCCAGCAGCCCCGGAGGGGCGCAGAGAAACGAGCAGTACTTC	CASSPGGAQRNEQYF
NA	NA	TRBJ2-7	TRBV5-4	TGTGCCAGCAGCTTGGGTGGACCGGACACCTACGAGCAGTACTTC	CASSLGGPDTYEQYF
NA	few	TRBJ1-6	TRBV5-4	TGTGCCAGCAGCTACCGGGACCGCTTTAATTCACCCCTCCACTTT	CASSYRDRFNSPLHF
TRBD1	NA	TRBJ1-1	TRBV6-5	TGTGCCAGCATGAGGGGGCGCGTGAACACTGAAGCTTTCTTT	CASMRGRVNTEAFF
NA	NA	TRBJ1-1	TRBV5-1	TGCGCCAGCAGCTTCAGAAGACAATCGAACACTGAAGCTTTCTTT	CASSFRRQSNTEAFF
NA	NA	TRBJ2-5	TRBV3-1	TGTGCCAGCAGCCAAGAAGGACAGCCGCCTAAGACCCAGTACTTC	CASSQEGQPPKTQYF
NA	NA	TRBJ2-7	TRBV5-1	TGCGCCAGCAGCTTTGACAAACGCTCCTACGAGCAGTACTTC	CASSFDKRSYEQYF
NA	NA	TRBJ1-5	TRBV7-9	TGTGCCAGCAGCTTAATGGCGGGGGGGGATCAGCCCCAGCATTTT	CASSLMAGGDQPQHF
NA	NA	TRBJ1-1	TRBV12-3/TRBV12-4	TGTGCCAGCAGCGTGACTCAGGAGACTGAAGCTTTCTTT	CASSVTQETEAFF
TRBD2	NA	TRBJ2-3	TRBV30	TGTGCCTGGAGAAGCGGGGGGGCCTTTGATACGCAGTATTTT	CAWRSGGAFDTQYF